These 18 T cell receptor beta chains share one sample of origin, sequenced in a study of T cell repertoires in cytomegalovirus infection. A single record per CDR3 protein comes from TCRdb applying MiXCR to the reads. In the table there are some 97,000 distinct CDR3 sequences, 23% of which are singletons. Sequences were obtained from CD8+ T cells from PBMCs. These receptors originate from a human donor in good health (CMV status not recorded). Some clones in this sample may be carry-over from other donors' samples.

This clonotype was counted a few times. The V call is TRBV4-3, the J call TRBJ1-4, with D unclear. Germline assignment: CDR1 LGHNA and CDR2 YSLEER. Deletions cut 0 bases from V and 2 bases from J, with 7 bases between. CDR3 length equals 15 residues. In nucleotides, the CDR3 is TGCGCCAGCAGCCAAGATAGATCGACTAATGAAAAACTGTTTTTT. Translation gives CASSQDRSTNEKLFF.

This clonotype appeared many times. The rearrangement links TRBV7-8 to TRBJ2-2, with TRBD2 identical over 12 bases. With 5 bases clipped from V and 8 bases from J, the junction kept 9 bases outside the gene matches. This CDR3 region has 16 residues. Per the germline V gene, CDR1 is SGHVS and CDR2 is FQNEAQ. This CDR3 reads CASSRRLAGVWGELFF. The CDR3 DNA is TGTGCCAGCAGCCGCAGACTAGCGGGAGTGTGGGGGGAGCTGTTTTTT. The complete variable domain, with remaining parts taken from reference TRBV7-8 and TRBJ2-2, reads GAGVSQSPRYKVAKRGQDVALRCDPISGHVSLFWYQQALGQGPEFLTYFQNEAQLDKSGLPSDRFFAERPEGSVSTLKIQRTQQEDSAVYLCASSRRLAGVWGELFFGEGSRLTVL.

The chain carries TRBV14 and TRBJ2-1; D unresolved. Trimming left V 3 bases short and J 8 bases short, with 5 bases between. Per germline, CDR1 SGHDN and CDR2 FVKESK. There are 11 residues in the CDR3. The CDR3 DNA reads TGTGCCAGCAGCCATGTGGATGAGCAGTTCTTC. Its translation: CASSHVDEQFF.

The V and J genes are TRBV27 and TRBJ1-2; D is unclear. CDR3 length: 16 residues. CDR1 is MNHEY, CDR2 SMNVEV, per germline (reference sequence). V was cut by 0 bases and J by 0 bases, with 11 bases left in between. The DNA for the CDR3 is TGTGCCAGCAGTTTATCGAGGGAGGGTCCTAACTATGGCTACACCTTC. Translated: CASSLSREGPNYGYTF.

The rearrangement links TRBV11-2 to TRBJ2-5; 10 positions agree with TRBD1. CDR1 and CDR2 from the germline V gene are SGHAT and FQNNGV. The CDR3 spans 17 residues. Unmatched junction bases numbered 10, after V lost 1 base and J lost 5 bases. CDR3 sequence (DNA): TGTGCCAGCAGCTTAGGGGGTAGACAGGGGGCGAGGGAGACCCAGTACTTC. The encoded protein is CASSLGGRQGARETQYF.

This rearrangement joins TRBV9 to TRBJ1-1; D remains unclear. The CDR3 sequence is 12 residues long. The V gene lost 3 bases and the J gene lost 1 base, with 4 bases spanning the gap. Germline CDR1 SGDLS, CDR2 YYNGEE. In nucleotides, the CDR3 is TGTGCCAGCAGCGAGAAGAACACTGAAGCTTTCTTT. The encoded protein is CASSEKNTEAFF.

J is TRBJ1-1 and V is TRBV5-6; D unresolved. Germline lookup yields CDR1 SGHDT and CDR2 YYEEEE. V gave up 3 bases and J gave up 4 bases, with 10 bases separating them. The CDR3 is 13 amino acids. Written as DNA, the CDR3 is TGTGCCAGCAGCTCATCACCCTCCACTGAAGCTTTCTTT. It specifies CASSSSPSTEAFF.

The CDR3: CAISEGQSAEAFF. DNA of the CDR3: TGTGCCATCAGTGAGGGACAGTCCGCTGAAGCTTTCTTT. V is TRBV10-3 and J is TRBJ1-1; D may be TRBD1 (6 bases). The CDR3 loop spans 13 amino acids. V was shortened by 2 bases and J by 6 bases, with 10 bases between the two germline ends. In germline, CDR1 is ENHRY, CDR2 SYGVKD.

Ten or more counts support this clonotype. This chain connects TRBV7-6 to TRBJ2-3, with TRBD2 identical over 13 bases. Germline V lookup: CDR1 SGHVS, CDR2 FNYEAQ. V lost 5 bases and J lost 5; bases outside the gene matches: 4. The CDR3 contains 15 residues. CDR3 sequence reads: CASSRTSGSKDTQYF. The CDR3 DNA sequence: TGTGCCAGCAGCCGGACTAGCGGGAGTAAAGATACGCAGTATTTT.

This clonotype was detected a few times. The chain combines TRBV2 with TRBJ1-5; tentative D call: TRBD1 (5 bases). The CDR3 runs to 15 residues. V lost 7 bases and J lost 6, with 19 bases in between. Per germline, CDR1 SNHLY and CDR2 FYNNEI. Here the CDR3 DNA reads TGTGCCAGCAACGCCGGGACGGGGGGTTTTCAGCCCCAGCATTTT. This codes for CASNAGTGGFQPQHF.

This chain uses TRBV27 with TRBJ1-5, with 9 bases fitting TRBD1. V gave up 8 bases and J gave up 5 bases; unmatched junction bases: 7. Per the germline V gene, CDR1 is MNHEY and CDR2 is SMNVEV (reference sequence). The length of the CDR3 is 14 residues. In DNA form, the CDR3 reads TGTGCCAGCCGTTCGGGACAGGGATATCAGCCCCAGCATTTT. Amino acids: CASRSGQGYQPQHF.

This clonotype was counted at least ten times. The rearrangement joins TRBV30 to TRBJ2-7; 7 bases match TRBD1. This CDR3 has 12 residues. V dropped 5 bases and J dropped 5; count of bases not matched to a gene: 6. CDR1 is GTSNPN, CDR2 SVGIG, per germline (reference sequence). The CDR3 sequence: CAWQQGMDEQYF. CDR3 nucleotides: TGTGCCTGGCAACAGGGGATGGACGAGCAGTACTTC.

There are a few counts of this clonotype. The CDR3 here is CASSYSIGGGGSEQFF. CDR3 sequence (DNA): TGTGCCAGCAGTTACTCGATCGGCGGGGGAGGTTCTGAGCAGTTCTTC. The chain combines TRBV6-5 with TRBJ2-1; the match to TRBD2 covers 7 bases. CDR1 and CDR2 from the germline V gene are MNHEY and SVGAGI. The CDR3 totals 16 residues. V was clipped by 0 bases and J by 9 bases; unmatched bases: 11.

V usage is TRBV24-1 and J usage is TRBJ2-5, with D perhaps being TRBD1 or TRBD2 (5 bases each). Between the trimmed V and J ends, which lost 4 bases and 3 bases, there was a span of 14 bases. CDR3 length: 15 residues. CDR1 KGHDR and CDR2 SFDVKD come from the germline V gene. CDR3 coding DNA: TGTGCCACCAGTGAAAAAGGGGACCTCAAAGAGACCCAGTACTTC. This sequence encodes CATSEKGDLKETQYF.

The table lists this clonotype with a few counts. The rearrangement links TRBV6-6 to TRBJ1-2; D not resolved. CDR3 length: 11 amino acids. The germline V and J ends were trimmed by 6 bases and 6 bases, with 8 bases remaining between them. The V gene's germline CDR1 is MNHNY and CDR2 SVGAGI (reference sequence). The CDR3 loop is CASRDVNGYTF. CDR3 nucleotide sequence: TGTGCCAGCAGGGACGTGAATGGCTACACCTTC.

The chain combines TRBV10-3 with TRBJ2-1; TRBD2 matches at 12 bases. The CDR3 spans 15 residues. V lost 6 bases, J lost 8 bases, and 8 bases stayed unmatched. The V gene's germline CDR1 is ENHRY and CDR2 SYGVKD. The CDR3 spells CAIRDSSGGADEQFF. In nucleotides, the CDR3 is TGTGCCATCAGGGATTCTAGCGGGGGGGCCGATGAGCAGTTCTTC.

This chain joins TRBV20-1 and TRBJ2-7; tentatively, D is TRBD2 (6 bases). Germline V gives CDR1 DFQATT, CDR2 SNEGSKA (reference sequence). The CDR3 runs 15 residues. Trimming left V 5 bases short and J 0 bases short, with 17 bases between. The CDR3 loop reads CSALLPASASYEQYF. CDR3 nucleotides: TGCAGTGCTCTTCTCCCCGCTAGCGCCTCCTACGAGCAGTACTTC.

This clonotype was found many times. The CDR3 here is CASSPAMDGLYEQYF. The CDR3 nucleotides are TGTGCCAGCAGCCCAGCGATGGACGGTCTCTACGAGCAGTACTTC. The chain combines TRBV7-9 with TRBJ2-7; D gene unclear. Trimming pared 5 bases from V and 3 bases from J, leaving 17 bases between. The CDR3 covers 15 residues. Germline loops: CDR1 SEHNR, CDR2 FQNEAQ (reference sequence).